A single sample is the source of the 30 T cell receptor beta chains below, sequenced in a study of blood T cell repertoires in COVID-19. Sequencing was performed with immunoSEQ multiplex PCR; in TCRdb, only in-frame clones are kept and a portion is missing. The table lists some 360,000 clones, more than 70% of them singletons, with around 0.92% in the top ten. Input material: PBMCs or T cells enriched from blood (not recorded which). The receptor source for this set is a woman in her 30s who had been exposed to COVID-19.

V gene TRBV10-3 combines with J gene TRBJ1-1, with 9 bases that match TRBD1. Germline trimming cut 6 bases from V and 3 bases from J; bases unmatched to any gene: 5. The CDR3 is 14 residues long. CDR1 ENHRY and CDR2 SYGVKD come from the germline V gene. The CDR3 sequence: CAISGTGFDTEAFF. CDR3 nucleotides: TGTGCCATCAGCGGGACAGGGTTCGACACTGAAGCTTTCTTT.

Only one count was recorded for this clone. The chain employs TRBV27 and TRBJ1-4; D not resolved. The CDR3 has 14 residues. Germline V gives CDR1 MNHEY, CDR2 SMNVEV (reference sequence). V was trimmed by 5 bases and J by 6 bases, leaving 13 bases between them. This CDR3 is CASSPTLVYEKLFF. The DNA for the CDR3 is TGTGCCAGCAGTCCCACATTGGTGTATGAAAAACTGTTTTTT.

This CDR3 is CASSLLVAGPYNEQFF. The CDR3 coding sequence is TGTGCCAGCAGCTTACTCGTGGCGGGGCCTTACAATGAGCAGTTCTTC. The genes are TRBV7-3 and TRBJ2-1; TRBD2 is a possible D gene (6 bases). The germline V gene has CDR1 SGHTA and CDR2 FQGTGA. The V and J ends lost 2 bases and 4 bases respectively, with 15 bases between them. The CDR3 spans 16 residues.

The CDR3 nucleotides are TGTGCCAGCAGCTTGCGACAGGGGGCGCGGAATGAAAAACTGTTTTTT. This sequence encodes CASSLRQGARNEKLFF. The chain couples TRBV5-4 to TRBJ1-4, with 10 bases identical to TRBD1. Germline V gives CDR1 SGHNT, CDR2 YYREEE (reference sequence). Trimming removed 1 base from V and 5 bases from J; junction bases left unmatched: 5. This CDR3 comprises 16 residues.

As DNA, the CDR3 is TGTGCCAGCAGCCCCGAGACAGGGCCCATTGGAAACACCATATATTTT. Encoded protein: CASSPETGPIGNTIYF. The chain has TRBV7-9 and TRBJ1-3; 7 nucleotides agree with TRBD1. Germline trimming cut 5 bases from V and 3 bases from J; bases unmatched to any gene: 10. The length of the CDR3 is 16 residues. CDR1 is SEHNR, CDR2 FQNEAQ, per germline (reference sequence).

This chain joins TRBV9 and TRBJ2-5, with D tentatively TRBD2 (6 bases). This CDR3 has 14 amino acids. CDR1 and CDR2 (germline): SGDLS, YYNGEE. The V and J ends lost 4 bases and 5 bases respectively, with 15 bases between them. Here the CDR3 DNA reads TGTGCCAGCAGCCCTTCGGGAGTAGGGGAGACCCAGTACTTC. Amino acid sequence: CASSPSGVGETQYF.

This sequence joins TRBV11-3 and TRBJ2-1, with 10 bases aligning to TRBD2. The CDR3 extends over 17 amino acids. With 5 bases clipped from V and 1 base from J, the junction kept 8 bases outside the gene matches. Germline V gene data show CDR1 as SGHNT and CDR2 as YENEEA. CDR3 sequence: CASSPLAGGGSYNEQFF. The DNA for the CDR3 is TGTGCCAGCAGCCCCTTAGCGGGAGGAGGATCCTACAATGAGCAGTTCTTC.

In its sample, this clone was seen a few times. CDR3 coding DNA: TGTGCCAGCAGCGAGCCCCCAGGGAAATACACTGAAGCTTTCTTT. Translating it yields CASSEPPGKYTEAFF. The J gene is TRBJ1-1, the V gene TRBV9; a possible D gene is TRBD1 (5 bases). V dropped 3 bases and J dropped 3 bases, with 15 bases sitting between them. This CDR3 has 15 amino acids. Germline V CDR1 and CDR2: SGDLS, YYNGEE.

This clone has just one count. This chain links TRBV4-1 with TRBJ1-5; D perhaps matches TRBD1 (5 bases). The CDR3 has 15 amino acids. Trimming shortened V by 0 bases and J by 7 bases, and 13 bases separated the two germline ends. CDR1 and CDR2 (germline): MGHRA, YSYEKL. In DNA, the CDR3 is TGCGCCAGCAGCCAAGATGATGGGGGAGGGCAGCCCCAGCATTTT. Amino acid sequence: CASSQDDGGGQPQHF.

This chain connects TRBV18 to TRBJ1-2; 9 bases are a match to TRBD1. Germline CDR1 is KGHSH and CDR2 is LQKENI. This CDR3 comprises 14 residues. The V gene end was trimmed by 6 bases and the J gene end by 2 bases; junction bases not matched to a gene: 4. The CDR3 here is CASSGTGRNYGYTF. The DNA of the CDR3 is TGTGCCAGCTCCGGGACAGGGAGGAACTATGGCTACACCTTC.

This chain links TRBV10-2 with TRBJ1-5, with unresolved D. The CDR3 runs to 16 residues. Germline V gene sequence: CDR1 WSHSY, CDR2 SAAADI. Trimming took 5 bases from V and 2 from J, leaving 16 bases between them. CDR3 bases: TGCGCCAGCAGTAGCGGCAGGTCATGGGGCAATCAGCCCCAGCATTTT. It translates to CASSSGRSWGNQPQHF.

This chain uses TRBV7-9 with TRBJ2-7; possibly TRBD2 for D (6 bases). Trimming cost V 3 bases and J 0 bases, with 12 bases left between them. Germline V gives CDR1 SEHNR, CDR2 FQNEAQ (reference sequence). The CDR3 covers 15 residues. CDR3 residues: CASSFGGGDSYEQYF. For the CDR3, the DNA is TGTGCCAGCAGCTTCGGGGGTGGCGACTCCTACGAGCAGTACTTC.

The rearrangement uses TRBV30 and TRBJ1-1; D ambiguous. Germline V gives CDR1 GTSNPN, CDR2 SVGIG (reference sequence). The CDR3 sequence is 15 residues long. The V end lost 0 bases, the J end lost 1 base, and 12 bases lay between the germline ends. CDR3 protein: CAWSVPPRPNTEAFF. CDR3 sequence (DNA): TGTGCCTGGAGTGTACCCCCTAGACCGAACACTGAAGCTTTCTTT.

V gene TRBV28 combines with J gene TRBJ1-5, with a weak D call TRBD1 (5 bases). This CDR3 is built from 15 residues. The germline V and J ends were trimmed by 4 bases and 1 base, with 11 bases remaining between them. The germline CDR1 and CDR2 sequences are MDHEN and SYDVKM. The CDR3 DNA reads TGTGCCAGCAGTTCACCGGACACGAGCAATCAGCCCCAGCATTTT. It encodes CASSSPDTSNQPQHF.

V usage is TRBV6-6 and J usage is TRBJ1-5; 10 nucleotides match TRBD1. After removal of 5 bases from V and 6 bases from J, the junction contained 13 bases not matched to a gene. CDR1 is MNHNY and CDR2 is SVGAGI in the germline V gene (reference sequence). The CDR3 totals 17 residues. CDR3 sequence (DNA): TGTGCCAGCAGTCCGGGGACAGGGGTGGGTGTCGGTCAGCCCCAGCATTTT. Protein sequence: CASSPGTGVGVGQPQHF.

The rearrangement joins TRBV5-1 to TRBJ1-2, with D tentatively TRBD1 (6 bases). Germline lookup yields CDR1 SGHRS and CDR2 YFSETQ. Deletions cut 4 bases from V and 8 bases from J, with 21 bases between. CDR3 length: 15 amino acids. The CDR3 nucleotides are TGCGCCAGCAGCCGAGAACAGGGATATGTAGAAGGCTACACCTTC. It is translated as CASSREQGYVEGYTF.

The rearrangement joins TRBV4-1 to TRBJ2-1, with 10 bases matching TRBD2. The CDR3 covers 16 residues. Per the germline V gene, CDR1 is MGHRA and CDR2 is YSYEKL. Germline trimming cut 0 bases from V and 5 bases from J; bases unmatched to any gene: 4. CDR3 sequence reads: CASSQEGLALDNEQFF. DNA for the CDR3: TGCGCCAGCAGCCAAGAGGGACTAGCGCTAGACAATGAGCAGTTCTTC.

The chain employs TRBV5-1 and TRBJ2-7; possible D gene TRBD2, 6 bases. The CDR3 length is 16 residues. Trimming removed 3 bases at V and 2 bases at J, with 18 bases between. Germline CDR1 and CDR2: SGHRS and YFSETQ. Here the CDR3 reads CASSSQPSVSTYEQYF. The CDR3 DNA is TGCGCCAGCAGCTCCCAACCTAGCGTCTCGACCTACGAGCAGTACTTC. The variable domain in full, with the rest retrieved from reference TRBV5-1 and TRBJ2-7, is KAGVTQTPRYLIKTRGQQVTLSCSPISGHRSVSWYQQTPGQGLQFLFEYFSETQRNKGNFPGRFSGRQFSNSRSEMNVSTLELGDSALYLCASSSQPSVSTYEQYFGPGTRLTVT.

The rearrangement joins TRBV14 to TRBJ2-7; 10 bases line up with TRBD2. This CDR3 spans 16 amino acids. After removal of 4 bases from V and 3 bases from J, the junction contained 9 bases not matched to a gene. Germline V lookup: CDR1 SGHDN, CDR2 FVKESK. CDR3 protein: CASSPLSAGGLYEQYF. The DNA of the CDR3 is TGTGCCAGCAGCCCCCTATCAGCGGGAGGGCTCTACGAGCAGTACTTC.

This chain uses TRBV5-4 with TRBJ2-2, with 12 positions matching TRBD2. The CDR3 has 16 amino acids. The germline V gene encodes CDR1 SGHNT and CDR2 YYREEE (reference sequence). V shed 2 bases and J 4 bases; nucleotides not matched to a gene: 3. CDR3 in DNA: TGTGCCAGCAGCTTACTAGCGGGAGGATTCACCGGGGAGCTGTTTTTT. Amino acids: CASSLLAGGFTGELFF.

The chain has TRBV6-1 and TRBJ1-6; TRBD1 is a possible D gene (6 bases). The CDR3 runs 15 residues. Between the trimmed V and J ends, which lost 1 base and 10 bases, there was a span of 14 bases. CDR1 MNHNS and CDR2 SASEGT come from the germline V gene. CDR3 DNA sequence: TGTGCCAGCAGTGAAGTAGGGGGGGCAGGATCACCCCTCCACTTT. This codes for CASSEVGGAGSPLHF.

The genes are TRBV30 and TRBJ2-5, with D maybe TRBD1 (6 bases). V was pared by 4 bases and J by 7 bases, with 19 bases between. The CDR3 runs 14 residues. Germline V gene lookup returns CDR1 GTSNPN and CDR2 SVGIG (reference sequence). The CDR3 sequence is CAWNGQSRRGTQYF. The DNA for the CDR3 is TGTGCCTGGAATGGACAGTCGAGACGGGGGACCCAGTACTTC.

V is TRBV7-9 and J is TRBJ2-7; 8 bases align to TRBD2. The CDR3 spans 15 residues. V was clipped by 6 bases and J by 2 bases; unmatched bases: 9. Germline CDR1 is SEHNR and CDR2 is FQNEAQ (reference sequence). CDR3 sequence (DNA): TGTGCCAGCAGGGAAACCGGGACTAGTCCCTACGAGCAGTACTTC. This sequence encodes CASRETGTSPYEQYF.

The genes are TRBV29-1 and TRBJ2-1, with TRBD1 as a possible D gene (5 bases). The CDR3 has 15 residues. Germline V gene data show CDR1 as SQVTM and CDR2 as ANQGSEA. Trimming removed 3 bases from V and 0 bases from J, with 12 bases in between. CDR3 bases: TGCAGCGTTGAGCTCAGGGCAAGCTCCTACAATGAGCAGTTCTTC. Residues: CSVELRASSYNEQFF.

CDR3 region: CASSLKGQGSHEQYF. The CDR3 DNA reads TGTGCCAGCAGCTTAAAGGGACAGGGATCCCACGAGCAGTACTTC. The chain employs TRBV7-9 and TRBJ2-7; 9 positions match TRBD1. Germline V gene sequence: CDR1 SEHNR, CDR2 FQNEAQ (reference sequence). This CDR3 has 15 residues. J lost 5 bases, V lost 2 bases, and 7 bases had no gene match.

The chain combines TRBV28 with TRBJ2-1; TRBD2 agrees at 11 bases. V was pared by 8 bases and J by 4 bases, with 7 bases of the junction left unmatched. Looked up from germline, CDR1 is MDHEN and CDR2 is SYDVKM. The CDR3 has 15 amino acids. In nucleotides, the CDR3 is TGTGCCAGCCAACTGGTAGCGGGAGGGTACAATGAGCAGTTCTTC. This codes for CASQLVAGGYNEQFF.

The CDR3 protein is CASRGAVMNTEAFF. Here the CDR3 DNA reads TGCGCCAGCAGAGGAGCAGTAATGAACACTGAAGCTTTCTTT. The rearrangement uses TRBV5-1 and TRBJ1-1; unclear D gene. The CDR3 is made up of 14 amino acids. With 5 bases removed from V and 0 bases from J, the gap between germline ends came to 11 bases. Germline V gives CDR1 SGHRS, CDR2 YFSETQ. The whole variable domain, filled in from reference TRBV5-1 and TRBJ1-1, reads KAGVTQTPRYLIKTRGQQVTLSCSPISGHRSVSWYQQTPGQGLQFLFEYFSETQRNKGNFPGRFSGRQFSNSRSEMNVSTLELGDSALYLCASRGAVMNTEAFFGQGTRLTVV.

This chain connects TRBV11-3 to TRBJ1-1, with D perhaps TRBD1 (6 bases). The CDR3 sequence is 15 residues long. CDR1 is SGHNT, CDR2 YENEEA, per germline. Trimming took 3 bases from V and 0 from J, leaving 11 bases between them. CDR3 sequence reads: CASSFGQIMNTEAFF. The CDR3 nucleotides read TGTGCCAGCAGCTTTGGACAGATCATGAACACTGAAGCTTTCTTT.

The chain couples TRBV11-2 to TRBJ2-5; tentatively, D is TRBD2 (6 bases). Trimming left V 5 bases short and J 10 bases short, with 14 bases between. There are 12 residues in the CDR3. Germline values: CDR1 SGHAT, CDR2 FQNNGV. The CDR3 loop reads CASSPDAAGQYF. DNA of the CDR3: TGTGCCAGCAGCCCAGATGCAGCGGGCCAGTACTTC.

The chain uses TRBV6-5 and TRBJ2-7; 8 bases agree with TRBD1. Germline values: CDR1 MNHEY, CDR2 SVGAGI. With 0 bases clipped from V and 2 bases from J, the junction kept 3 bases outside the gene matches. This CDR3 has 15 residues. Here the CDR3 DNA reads TGTGCCAGCAGTTACTCGACAGGGGTGGCCTACGAGCAGTACTTC. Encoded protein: CASSYSTGVAYEQYF.